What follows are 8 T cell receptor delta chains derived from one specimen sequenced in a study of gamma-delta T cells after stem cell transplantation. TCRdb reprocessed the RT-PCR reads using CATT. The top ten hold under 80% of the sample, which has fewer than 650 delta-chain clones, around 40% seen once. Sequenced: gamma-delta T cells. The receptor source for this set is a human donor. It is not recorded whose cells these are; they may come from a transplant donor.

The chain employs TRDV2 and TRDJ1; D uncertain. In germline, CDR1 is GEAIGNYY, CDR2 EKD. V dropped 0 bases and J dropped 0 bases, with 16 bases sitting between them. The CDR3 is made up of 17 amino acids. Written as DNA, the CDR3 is TGTGCCTGTGACACCCTCATCCACAAAGATAACACCGATAAACTCATCTTT. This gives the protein CACDTLIHKDNTDKLIF.

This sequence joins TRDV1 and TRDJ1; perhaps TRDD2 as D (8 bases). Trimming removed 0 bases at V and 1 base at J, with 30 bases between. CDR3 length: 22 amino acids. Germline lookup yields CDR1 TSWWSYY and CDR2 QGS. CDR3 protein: CALGELILTSYWIRGATDKLIF. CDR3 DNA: TGTGCTCTTGGGGAACTTATCCTCACTTCCTACTGGATACGCGGAGCCACCGATAAACTCATCTTT.

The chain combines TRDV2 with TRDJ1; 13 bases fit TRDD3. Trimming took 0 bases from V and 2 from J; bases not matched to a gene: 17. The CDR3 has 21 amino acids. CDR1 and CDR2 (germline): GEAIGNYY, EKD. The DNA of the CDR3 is TGTGCCTGTGACACCGTATCTACTCACGTACTGGGGGATACGAAGACCGATAAACTCATCTTT. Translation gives CACDTVSTHVLGDTKTDKLIF.

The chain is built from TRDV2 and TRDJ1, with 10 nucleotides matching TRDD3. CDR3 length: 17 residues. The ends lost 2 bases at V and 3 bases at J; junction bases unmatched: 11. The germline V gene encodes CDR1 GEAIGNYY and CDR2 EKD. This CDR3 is CACDITPYWGISDKLIF. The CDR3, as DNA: TGTGCCTGTGACATCACCCCCTACTGGGGGATCTCCGATAAACTCATCTTT.

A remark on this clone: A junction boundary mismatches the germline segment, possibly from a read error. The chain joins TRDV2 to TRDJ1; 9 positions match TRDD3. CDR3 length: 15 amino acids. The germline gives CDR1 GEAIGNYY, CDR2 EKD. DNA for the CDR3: TGTGCCTGTGGCACCGTTGGGGATACGGCCGATAAACTCATCTTT. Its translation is CACGTVGDTADKLIF.

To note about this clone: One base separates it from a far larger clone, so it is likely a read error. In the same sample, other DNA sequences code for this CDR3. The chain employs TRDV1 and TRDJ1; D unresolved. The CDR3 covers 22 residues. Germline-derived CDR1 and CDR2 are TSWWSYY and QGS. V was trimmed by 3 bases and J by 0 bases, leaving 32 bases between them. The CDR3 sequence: CALGDLRLVWFDTPDYTDKLIF. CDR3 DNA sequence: TGTGCTCTTGGGGACTTACGGCTAGTTTGGTTTGACACTCCCGACTACACCGATAAACTCATCTTT.

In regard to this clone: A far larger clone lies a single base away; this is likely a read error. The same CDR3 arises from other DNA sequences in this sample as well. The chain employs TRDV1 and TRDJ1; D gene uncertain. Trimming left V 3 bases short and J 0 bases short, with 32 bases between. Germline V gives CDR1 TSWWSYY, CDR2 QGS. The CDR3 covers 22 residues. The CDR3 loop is CALGDLRLVWFDTPDYTDKLIF. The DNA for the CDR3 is TGTGCTCTTGGGGACTTACGCCTGGTTTGGTTTGACACTCCCGACTACACCGATAAACTCATCTTT.

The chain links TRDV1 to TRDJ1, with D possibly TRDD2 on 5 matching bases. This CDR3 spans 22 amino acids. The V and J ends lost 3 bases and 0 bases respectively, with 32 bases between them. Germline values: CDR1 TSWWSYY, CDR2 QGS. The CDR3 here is CALGDFRLVWFDTPDYTDKLIF. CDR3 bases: TGTGCTCTTGGGGACTTCCGCCTGGTTTGGTTTGACACTCCCGACTACACCGATAAACTCATCTTT.